This T cell receptor beta chain stems from a study of T cell repertoires in cytomegalovirus infection (dated by TCRdb to between 2018 and 2021). Broadly, across the study: Donor HLA type was relevant to the analysis, because carriage of CMV infection together with the matching HLA type was indicated by public TCR beta signatures. The investigation overall reported the following: In both this cohort and an independent cohort of approximately 350 donors, the cumulative frequency of public TCR beta family members distinguished carriers of CMV infection plus the relevant HLA type. The ex vivo response was dominated by HLA-C-restricted CMV-specific TCR beta clonotypes, which also provided the single most frequent clonotype in two of eight donors.

On this clonotype: The antigen this receptor binds is unknown. Base qualities are not at hand, and no much larger clone is one base apart.

Reads for this sample came from an Illumina HiSeq 1500. TCRdb reworked the public reads: Q25 trimming with fastp, MiXCR clone assembly, productive beta chains retained. All rows with the same CDR3 protein become a single entry with the most common DNA and genes. The sample table holds around 740,000 distinct CDR3 sequences, of which approximately 34% were seen once. 2.5% to 3% of the sample is in the top ten clones. In the germline V gene (reference sequence), CDR1 corresponds to SGHNT and CDR2 to YYREEE. V is pruned by 2 bases and J by 6 bases, leaving 4 bases of the junction without a gene match. The CDR3 has 14 amino acids, counting the end cysteine and phenylalanine. Only CDR3 DNA is held: 42 bases, read in frame from base 1.

The sequence was obtained from a human donor in good health (CMV status not recorded). Some clones in this sample may be carry-over from other donors' samples. Sequenced input: PBMCs. The V and J genes are TRBV5-4 and TRBJ1-4, with TRBD1 matching 7 junction bases. The nucleotide sequence reads TGTGCCAGCAGCTTCCAGGGGGATCATGAAAAACTGTTTTTT. This translates into CASSFQGDHEKLFF.